This TCR beta chain is from a study of cytomegalovirus exposure and HLA in healthy donors. General observations from the study: It was reported that TCR beta sequences correctly inferred the HLA-A and HLA-B alleles for most subjects.

Comment on this clone: Its antigen is not known.

The germline gives CDR1 MNHEY, CDR2 SVGAGI. V lost 8 bases to trimming and J lost 7 bases; unmatched junction nucleotides: 9. The CDR3 covers 13 residues. This PCR relied on a set of 60 Vbeta primers and 13 Jbeta primers. Profiling relied on immunoSEQ multiplex PCR, and the TCRdb table lists in-frame clones only, not all of them. The sample includes 90,000 to 120,000 clones, about 80% seen only once; the top ten take about 2.5%. V usage is TRBV6-5 and J usage is TRBJ1-1, with 8 bases identical to TRBD1. The clonotype originates from a man aged 30-40 years in good health and CMV-seropositive. Source material: PBMCs. CDR3 sequence reads: CASGPGTGYEAFF. The CDR3 coding sequence is TGTGCCAGCGGGCCCGGGACAGGATATGAAGCTTTCTTT.